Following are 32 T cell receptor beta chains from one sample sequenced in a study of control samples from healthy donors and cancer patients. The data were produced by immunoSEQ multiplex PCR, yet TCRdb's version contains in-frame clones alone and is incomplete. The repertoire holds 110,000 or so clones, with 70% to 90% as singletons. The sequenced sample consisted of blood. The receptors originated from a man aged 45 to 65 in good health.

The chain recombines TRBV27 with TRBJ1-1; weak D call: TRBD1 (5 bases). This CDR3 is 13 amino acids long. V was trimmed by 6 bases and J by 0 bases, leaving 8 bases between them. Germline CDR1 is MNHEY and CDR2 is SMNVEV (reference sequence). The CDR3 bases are TGTGCCAGCAGATCGACAGTGAACACTGAAGCTTTCTTT. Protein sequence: CASRSTVNTEAFF.

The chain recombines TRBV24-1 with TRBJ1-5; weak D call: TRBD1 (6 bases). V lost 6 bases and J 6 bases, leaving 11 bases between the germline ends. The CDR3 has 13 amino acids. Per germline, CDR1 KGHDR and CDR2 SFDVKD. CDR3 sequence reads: CATSPQGSQPQHF. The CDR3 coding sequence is TGTGCCACCAGTCCTCAGGGGTCTCAGCCCCAGCATTTT.

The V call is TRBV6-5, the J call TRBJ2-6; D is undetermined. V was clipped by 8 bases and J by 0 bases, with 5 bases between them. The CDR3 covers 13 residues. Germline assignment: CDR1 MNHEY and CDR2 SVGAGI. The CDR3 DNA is TGTGCCAGCCGGAGCTCTGGGGCCAACGTCCTGACTTTC. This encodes CASRSSGANVLTF.

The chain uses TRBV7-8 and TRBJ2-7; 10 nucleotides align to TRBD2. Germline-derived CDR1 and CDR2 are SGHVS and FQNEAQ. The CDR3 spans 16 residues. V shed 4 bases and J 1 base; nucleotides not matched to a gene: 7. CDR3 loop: CASSSRSGGASYEQYF. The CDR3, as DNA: TGTGCCAGCAGCTCTCGGAGCGGGGGGGCTTCCTACGAGCAGTACTTC.

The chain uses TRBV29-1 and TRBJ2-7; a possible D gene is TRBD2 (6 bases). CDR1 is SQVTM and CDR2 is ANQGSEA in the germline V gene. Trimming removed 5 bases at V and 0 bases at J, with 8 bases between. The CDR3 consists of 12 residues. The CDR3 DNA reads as TGCAGCGTTACCGGGAGCTCCTACGAGCAGTACTTC. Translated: CSVTGSSYEQYF.

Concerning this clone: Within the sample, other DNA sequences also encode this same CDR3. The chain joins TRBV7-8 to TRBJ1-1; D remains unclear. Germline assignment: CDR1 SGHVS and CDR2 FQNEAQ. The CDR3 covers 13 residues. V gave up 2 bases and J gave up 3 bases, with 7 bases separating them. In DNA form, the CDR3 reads TGTGCCAGCAGCTTAAGGGTGGACACTGAAGCTTTCTTT. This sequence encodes CASSLRVDTEAFF. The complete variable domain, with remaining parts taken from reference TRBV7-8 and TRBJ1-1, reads GAGVSQSPRYKVAKRGQDVALRCDPISGHVSLFWYQQALGQGPEFLTYFQNEAQLDKSGLPSDRFFAERPEGSVSTLKIQRTQQEDSAVYLCASSLRVDTEAFFGQGTRLTVV.

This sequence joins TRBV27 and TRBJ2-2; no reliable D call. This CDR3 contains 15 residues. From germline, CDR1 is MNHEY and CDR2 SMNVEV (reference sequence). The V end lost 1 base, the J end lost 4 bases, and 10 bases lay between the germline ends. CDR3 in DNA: TGTGCCAGCAGTTTATTTTCGGGTAGCACCGGGGAGCTGTTTTTT. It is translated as CASSLFSGSTGELFF.

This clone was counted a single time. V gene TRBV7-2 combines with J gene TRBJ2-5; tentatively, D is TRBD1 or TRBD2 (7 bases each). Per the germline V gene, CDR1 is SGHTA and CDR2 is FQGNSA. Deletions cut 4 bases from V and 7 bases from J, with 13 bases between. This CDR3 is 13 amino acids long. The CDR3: CASSSGGRGTQYF. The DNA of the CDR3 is TGTGCCAGCAGCTCAGGGGGGAGGGGGACCCAGTACTTC.

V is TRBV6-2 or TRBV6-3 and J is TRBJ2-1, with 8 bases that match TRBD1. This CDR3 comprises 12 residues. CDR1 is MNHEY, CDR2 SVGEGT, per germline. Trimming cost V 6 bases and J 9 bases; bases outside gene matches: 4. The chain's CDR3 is CASSRDRSEQFF. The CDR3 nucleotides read TGTGCCAGCAGCCGGGACAGGAGTGAGCAGTTCTTC.

CDR3 DNA sequence: TGTGCCAGCAGTGAGAGCGTCATTTCCCCCTACGAGCAGTACTTC. Protein sequence: CASSESVISPYEQYF. J is TRBJ2-7 and V is TRBV6-1; D call uncertain. V lost 3 bases to trimming and J lost 2 bases, with 14 bases between them. The CDR3 consists of 15 residues. CDR1 is MNHNS and CDR2 is SASEGT in the germline V gene.

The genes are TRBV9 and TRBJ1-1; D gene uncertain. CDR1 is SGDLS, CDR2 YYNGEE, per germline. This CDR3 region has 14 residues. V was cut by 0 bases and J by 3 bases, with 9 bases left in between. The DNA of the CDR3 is TGTGCCAGCAGCGTAGTAGGTGGGGACACTGAAGCTTTCTTT. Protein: CASSVVGGDTEAFF.

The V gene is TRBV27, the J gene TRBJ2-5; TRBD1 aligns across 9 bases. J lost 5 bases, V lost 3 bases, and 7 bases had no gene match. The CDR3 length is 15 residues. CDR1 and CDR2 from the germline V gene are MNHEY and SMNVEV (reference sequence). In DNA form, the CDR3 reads TGTGCCAGCAGTTTTCGGACAGGGGTAGAGGAGACCCAGTACTTC. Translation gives CASSFRTGVEETQYF.

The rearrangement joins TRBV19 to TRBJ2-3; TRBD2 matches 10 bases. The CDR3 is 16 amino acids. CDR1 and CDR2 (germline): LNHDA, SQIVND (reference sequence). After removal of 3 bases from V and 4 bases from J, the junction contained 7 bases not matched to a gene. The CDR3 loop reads CASSINSGGPADTQYF. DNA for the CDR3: TGTGCCAGTAGTATCAATAGCGGGGGGCCTGCAGATACGCAGTATTTT.

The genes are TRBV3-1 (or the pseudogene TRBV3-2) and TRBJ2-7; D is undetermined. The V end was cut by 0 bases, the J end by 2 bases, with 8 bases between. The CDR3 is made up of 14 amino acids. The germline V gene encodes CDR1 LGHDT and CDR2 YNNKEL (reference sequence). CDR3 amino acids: CASSQEMGTYEQYF. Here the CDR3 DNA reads TGTGCCAGCAGCCAAGAAATGGGGACCTACGAGCAGTACTTC.

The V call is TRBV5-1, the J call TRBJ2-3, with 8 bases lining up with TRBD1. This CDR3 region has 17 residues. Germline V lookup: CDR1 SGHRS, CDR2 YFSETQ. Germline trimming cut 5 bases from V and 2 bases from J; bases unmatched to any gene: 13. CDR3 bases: TGCGCCAGCAGATTTGCCCAGAGGACAGGGCACACAGATACGCAGTATTTT. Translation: CASRFAQRTGHTDTQYF.

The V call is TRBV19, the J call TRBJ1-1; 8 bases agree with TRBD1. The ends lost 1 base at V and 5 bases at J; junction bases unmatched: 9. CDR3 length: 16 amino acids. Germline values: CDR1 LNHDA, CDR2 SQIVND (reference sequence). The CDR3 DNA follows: TGTGCCAGTAGTATAGGCCGGACAGGGTATGGGACTGAAGCTTTCTTT. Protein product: CASSIGRTGYGTEAFF. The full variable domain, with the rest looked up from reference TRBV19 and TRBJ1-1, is DGGITQSPKYLFRKEGQNVTLSCEQNLNHDAMYWYRQDPGQGLRLIYYSQIVNDFQKGDIAEGYSVSREKKESFPLTVTSAQKNPTAFYLCASSIGRTGYGTEAFFGQGTRLTVV.

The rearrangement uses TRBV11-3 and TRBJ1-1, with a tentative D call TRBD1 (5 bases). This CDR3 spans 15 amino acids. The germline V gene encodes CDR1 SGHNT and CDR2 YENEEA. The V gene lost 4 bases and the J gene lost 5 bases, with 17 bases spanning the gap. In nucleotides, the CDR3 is TGTGCCAGCAGCTCGCGTCTCAGGGAGGGGACTGAAGCTTTCTTT. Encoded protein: CASSSRLREGTEAFF. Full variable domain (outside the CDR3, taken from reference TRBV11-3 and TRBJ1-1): EAGVVQSPRYKIIEKKQPVAFWCNPISGHNTLYWYLQNLGQGPELLIRYENEEAVDDSQLPKDRFSAERLKGVDSTLKIQPAELGDSAVYLCASSSRLREGTEAFFGQGTRLTVV.

The CDR3 region is CASSFNSQNNSPLHF. CDR3 sequence (DNA): TGTGCCAGCAGCTTTAACAGCCAAAATAATTCACCCCTCCACTTT. V usage is TRBV5-4 and J usage is TRBJ1-6; D not resolved. Looked up from germline, CDR1 is SGHNT and CDR2 is YYREEE (reference sequence). With 2 bases removed from V and 5 bases from J, the gap between germline ends came to 11 bases. This CDR3 contains 15 residues. The full variable domain, in which reference TRBV5-4 and TRBJ1-6 provide the parts outside the CDR3, is ETGVTQSPTHLIKTRGQQVTLRCSSQSGHNTVSWYQQALGQGPQFIFQYYREEENGRGNFPPRFSGLQFPNYSSELNVNALELDDSALYLCASSFNSQNNSPLHFGNGTRLTVT.

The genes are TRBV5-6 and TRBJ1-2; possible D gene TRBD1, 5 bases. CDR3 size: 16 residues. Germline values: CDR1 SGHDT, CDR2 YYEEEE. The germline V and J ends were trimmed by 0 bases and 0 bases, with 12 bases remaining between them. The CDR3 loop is CASSLGWGPPNYGYTF. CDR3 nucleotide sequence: TGTGCCAGCAGCTTGGGGTGGGGACCGCCTAACTATGGCTACACCTTC.

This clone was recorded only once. CDR3 amino acids: CASRPGRGSTQPQHF. CDR3 DNA: TGTGCCAGTAGACCCGGCAGGGGGTCGACTCAGCCCCAGCATTTT. The chain joins TRBV19 to TRBJ1-5; 7 bases fit TRBD1. CDR1 is LNHDA and CDR2 is SQIVND in the germline V gene (reference sequence). V lost 6 bases to trimming and J lost 6 bases; unmatched junction nucleotides: 11. The CDR3 covers 15 residues.

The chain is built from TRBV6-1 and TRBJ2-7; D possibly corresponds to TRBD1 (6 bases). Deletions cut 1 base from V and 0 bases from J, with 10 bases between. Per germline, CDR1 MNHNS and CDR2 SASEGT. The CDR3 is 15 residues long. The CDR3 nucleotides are TGTGCCAGCAGTGAAGAGGGCAGGGGCTCCTACGAGCAGTACTTC. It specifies CASSEEGRGSYEQYF.

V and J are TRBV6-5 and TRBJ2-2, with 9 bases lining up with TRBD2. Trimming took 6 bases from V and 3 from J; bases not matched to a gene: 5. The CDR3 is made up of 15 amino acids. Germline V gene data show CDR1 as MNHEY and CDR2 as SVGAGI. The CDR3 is CASRTTSGYTGELFF. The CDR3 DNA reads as TGTGCCAGCAGAACAACTAGCGGGTACACCGGGGAGCTGTTTTTT.

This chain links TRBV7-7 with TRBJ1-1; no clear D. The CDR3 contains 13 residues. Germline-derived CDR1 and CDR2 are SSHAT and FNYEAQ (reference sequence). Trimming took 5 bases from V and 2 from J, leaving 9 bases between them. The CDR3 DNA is TGTGCCAGCAGCCCAAGACACAACACTGAAGCTTTCTTT. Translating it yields CASSPRHNTEAFF.

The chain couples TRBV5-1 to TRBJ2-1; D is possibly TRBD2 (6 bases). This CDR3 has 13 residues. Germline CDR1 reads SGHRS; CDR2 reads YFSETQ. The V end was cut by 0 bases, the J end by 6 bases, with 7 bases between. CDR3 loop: CASSLDGGNEQFF. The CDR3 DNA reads TGCGCCAGCAGCTTGGACGGGGGCAATGAGCAGTTCTTC.

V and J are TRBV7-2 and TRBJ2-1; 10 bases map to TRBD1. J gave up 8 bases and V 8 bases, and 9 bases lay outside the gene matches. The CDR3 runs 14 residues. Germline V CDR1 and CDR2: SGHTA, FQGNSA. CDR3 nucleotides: TGTGCCAGCGGCCGGACAGGGGGAACCCATGAGCAGTTCTTC. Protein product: CASGRTGGTHEQFF. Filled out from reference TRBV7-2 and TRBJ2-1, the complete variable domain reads GAGVSQSPSNKVTEKGKDVELRCDPISGHTALYWYRQSLGQGLEFLIYFQGNSAPDKSGLPSDRFSAERTGGSVSTLTIQRTQQEDSAVYLCASGRTGGTHEQFFGPGTRLTVL.

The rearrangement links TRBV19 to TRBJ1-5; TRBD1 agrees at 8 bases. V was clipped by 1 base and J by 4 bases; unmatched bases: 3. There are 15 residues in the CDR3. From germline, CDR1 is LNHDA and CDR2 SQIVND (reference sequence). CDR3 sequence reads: CASSIGQGANQPQHF. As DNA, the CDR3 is TGTGCCAGTAGTATAGGGCAGGGGGCTAATCAGCCCCAGCATTTT.

The chain's CDR3 is CASGVSFNYGYTF. The CDR3, as DNA: TGTGCCAGCGGGGTCAGCTTTAACTATGGCTACACCTTC. The rearrangement joins TRBV5-6 to TRBJ1-2; D not certain. The germline V gene encodes CDR1 SGHDT and CDR2 YYEEEE. This CDR3 contains 13 residues. Trimming took 7 bases from V and 1 from J, leaving 11 bases between them.

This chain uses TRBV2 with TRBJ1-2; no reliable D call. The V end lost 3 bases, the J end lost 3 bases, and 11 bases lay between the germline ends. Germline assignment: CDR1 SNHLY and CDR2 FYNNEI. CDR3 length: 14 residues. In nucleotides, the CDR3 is TGTGCCAGCAGTGATATCGGGCTTTACTATGGCTACACCTTC. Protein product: CASSDIGLYYGYTF.

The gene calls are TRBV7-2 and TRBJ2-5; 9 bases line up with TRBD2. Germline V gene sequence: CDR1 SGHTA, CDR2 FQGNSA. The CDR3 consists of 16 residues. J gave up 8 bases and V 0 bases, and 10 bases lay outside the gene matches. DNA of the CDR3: TGTGCCAGCAGCTTAGCGTCGCGGGGGGGGTCCCACACCCAGTACTTC. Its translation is CASSLASRGGSHTQYF.

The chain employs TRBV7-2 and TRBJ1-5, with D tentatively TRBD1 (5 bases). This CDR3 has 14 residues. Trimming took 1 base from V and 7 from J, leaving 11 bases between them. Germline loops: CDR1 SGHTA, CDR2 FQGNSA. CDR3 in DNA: TGTGCCAGCAGCTTAGATTTAACAGGCCAGCCCCAGCATTTT. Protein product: CASSLDLTGQPQHF.

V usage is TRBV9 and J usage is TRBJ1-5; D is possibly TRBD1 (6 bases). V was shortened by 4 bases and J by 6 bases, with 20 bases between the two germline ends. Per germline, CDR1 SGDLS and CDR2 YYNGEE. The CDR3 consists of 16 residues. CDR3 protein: CASSKQGSDWGQPQHF. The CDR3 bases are TGTGCCAGCAGCAAACAGGGCTCTGATTGGGGTCAGCCCCAGCATTTT.

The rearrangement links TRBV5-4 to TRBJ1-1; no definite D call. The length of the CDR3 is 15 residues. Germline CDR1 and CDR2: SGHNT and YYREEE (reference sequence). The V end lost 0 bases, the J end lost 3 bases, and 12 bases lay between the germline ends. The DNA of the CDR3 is TGTGCCAGCAGCTTGGCCGATGTGGGCCACACTGAAGCTTTCTTT. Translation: CASSLADVGHTEAFF.